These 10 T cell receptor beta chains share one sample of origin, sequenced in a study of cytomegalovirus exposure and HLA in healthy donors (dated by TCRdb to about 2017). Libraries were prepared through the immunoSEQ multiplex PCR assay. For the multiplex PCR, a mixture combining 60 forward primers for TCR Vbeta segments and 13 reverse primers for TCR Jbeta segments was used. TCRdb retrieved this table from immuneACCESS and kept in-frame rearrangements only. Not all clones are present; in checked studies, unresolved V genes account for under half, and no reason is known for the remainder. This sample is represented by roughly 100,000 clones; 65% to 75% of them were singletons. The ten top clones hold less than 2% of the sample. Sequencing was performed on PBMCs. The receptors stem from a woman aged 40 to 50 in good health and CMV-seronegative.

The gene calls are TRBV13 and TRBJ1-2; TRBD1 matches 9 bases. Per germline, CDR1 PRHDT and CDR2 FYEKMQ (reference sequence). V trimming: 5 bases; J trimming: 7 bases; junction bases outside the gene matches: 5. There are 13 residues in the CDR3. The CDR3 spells CASSLGTGIGYTF. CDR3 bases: TGTGCCAGCAGCCTCGGGACAGGGATTGGCTACACCTTC.

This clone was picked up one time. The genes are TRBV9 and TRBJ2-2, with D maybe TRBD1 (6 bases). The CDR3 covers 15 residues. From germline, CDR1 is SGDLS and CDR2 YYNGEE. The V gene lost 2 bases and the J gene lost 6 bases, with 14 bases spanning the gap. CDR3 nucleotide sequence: TGTGCCAGCAGCGTGCAGGGGATAGGTTCCGGGGAGCTGTTTTTT. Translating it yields CASSVQGIGSGELFF.

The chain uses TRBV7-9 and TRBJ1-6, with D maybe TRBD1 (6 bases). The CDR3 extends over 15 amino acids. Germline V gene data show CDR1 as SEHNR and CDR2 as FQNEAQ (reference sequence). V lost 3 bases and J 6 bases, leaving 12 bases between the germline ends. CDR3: CASSFKGVFNSPLHF. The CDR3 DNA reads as TGTGCCAGCAGCTTTAAGGGGGTCTTTAATTCACCCCTCCACTTT.

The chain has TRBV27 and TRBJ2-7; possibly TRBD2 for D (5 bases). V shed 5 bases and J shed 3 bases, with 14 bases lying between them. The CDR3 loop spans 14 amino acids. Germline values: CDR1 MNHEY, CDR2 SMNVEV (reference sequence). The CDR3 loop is CASSPRFGVYEQYF. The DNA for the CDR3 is TGTGCCAGCAGTCCGAGATTCGGGGTCTACGAGCAGTACTTC.

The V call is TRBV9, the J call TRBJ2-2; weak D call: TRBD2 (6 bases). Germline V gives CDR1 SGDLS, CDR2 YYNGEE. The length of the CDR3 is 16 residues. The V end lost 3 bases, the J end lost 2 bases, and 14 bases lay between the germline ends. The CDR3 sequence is CASSALSGGNTGELFF. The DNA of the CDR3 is TGTGCCAGCAGCGCCCTCTCCGGGGGTAACACCGGGGAGCTGTTTTTT.

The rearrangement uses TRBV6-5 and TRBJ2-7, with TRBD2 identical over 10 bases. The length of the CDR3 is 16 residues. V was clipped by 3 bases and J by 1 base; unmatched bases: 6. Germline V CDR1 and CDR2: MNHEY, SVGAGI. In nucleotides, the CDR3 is TGTGCCAGCAGTTATGGTCAGCGGGAGGGTTCCTACGAGCAGTACTTC. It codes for CASSYGQREGSYEQYF.

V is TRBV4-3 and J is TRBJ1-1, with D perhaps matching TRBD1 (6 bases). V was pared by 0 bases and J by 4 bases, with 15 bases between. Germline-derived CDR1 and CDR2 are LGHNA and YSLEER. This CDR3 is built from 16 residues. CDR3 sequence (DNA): TGCGCCAGCAGCCAAGATCCGCAGGGGTTGAGCACTGAAGCTTTCTTT. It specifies CASSQDPQGLSTEAFF.

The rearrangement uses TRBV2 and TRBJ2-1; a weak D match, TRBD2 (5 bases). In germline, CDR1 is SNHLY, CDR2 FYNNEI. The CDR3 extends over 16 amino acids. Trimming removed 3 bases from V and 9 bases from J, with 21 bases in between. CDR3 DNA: TGTGCCAGCAGTGATGCAGCGGACCCAATAAAGGGTGAGCAGTTCTTC. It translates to CASSDAADPIKGEQFF.

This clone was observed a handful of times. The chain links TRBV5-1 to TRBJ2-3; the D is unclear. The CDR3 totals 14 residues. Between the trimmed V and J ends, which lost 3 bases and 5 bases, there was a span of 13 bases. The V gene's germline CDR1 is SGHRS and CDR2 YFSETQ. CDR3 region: CASSSFPVVDTQYF. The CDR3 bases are TGCGCCAGCAGCTCCTTTCCAGTCGTAGATACGCAGTATTTT.

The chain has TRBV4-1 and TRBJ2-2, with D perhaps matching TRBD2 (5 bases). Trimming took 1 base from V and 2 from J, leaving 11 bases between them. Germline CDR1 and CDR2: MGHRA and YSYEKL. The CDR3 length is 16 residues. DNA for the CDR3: TGCGCCAGCAGCCAAGTTTTCGGGGTCAACACCGGGGAGCTGTTTTTT. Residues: CASSQVFGVNTGELFF.